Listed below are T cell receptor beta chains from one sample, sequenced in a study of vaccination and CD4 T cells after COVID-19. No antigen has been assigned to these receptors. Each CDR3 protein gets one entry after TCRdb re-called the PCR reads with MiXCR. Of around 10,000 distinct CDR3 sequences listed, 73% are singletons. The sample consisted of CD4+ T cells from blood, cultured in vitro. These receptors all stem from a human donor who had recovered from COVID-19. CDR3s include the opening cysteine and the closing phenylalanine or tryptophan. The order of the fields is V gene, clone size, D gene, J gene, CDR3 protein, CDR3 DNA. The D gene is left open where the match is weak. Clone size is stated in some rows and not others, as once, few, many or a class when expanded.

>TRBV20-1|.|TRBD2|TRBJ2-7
CSARNPSGGKSEQYF
TGCAGTGCTAGGAATCCTAGCGGAGGGAAGTCCGAGCAGTACTTC
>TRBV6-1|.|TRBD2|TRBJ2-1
CATSGVAGANEQFF
TGTGCCACCTCGGGCGTAGCGGGAGCCAATGAGCAGTTCTTC
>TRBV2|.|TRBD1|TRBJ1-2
CASSTGTERYGYTF
TGTGCCAGCAGCACCGGGACAGAGCGCTATGGCTACACCTTC
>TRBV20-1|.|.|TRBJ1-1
CSAPGWGNTEAFF
TGCAGTGCTCCCGGGTGGGGCAACACTGAAGCTTTCTTT
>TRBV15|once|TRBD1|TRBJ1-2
CATSKNQQGARSYGYTF
TGTGCCACCAGCAAGAACCAACAGGGGGCGCGGTCGTATGGCTACACCTTC
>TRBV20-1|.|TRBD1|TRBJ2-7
CSARDSQSGEQYF
TGCAGTGCGAGGGACAGCCAAAGCGGCGAGCAGTACTTC
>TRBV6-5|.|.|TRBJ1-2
CASSYSRRIYGYTF
TGTGCCAGCAGTTACTCGCGGCGTATCTATGGCTACACCTTC
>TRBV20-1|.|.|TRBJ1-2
CSARGQGLVTF
TGCAGTGCTAGAGGGCAGGGTTTGGTCACCTTC
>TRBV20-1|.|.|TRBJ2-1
CSAYRGGLTYNEQFF
TGCAGTGCTTATAGGGGGGGCCTTACCTACAATGAGCAGTTCTTC
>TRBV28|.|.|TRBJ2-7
CASHSTGATYYEQYF
TGTGCCAGCCATAGTACGGGGGCCACCTACTACGAGCAGTACTTC
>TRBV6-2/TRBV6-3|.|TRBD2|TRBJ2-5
CASSYARWLAGQETQYF
TGTGCCAGCAGTTACGCCCGGTGGCTAGCGGGGCAAGAGACCCAGTACTTC
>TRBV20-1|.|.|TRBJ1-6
CSARELGSPLHF
TGCAGTGCTAGAGAACTCGGTTCACCCCTCCACTTT
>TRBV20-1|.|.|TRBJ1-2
CSARVGPENYGYTF
TGCAGTGCTAGAGTAGGACCGGAAAACTATGGCTACACCTTC
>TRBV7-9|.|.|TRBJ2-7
CASSSKRPTEQYF
TGTGCCAGCAGTTCTAAGCGTCCCACCGAGCAGTACTTC
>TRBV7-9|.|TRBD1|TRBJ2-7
CASSSTGDEQYF
TGTGCCAGCAGCTCCACAGGGGACGAGCAGTACTTC
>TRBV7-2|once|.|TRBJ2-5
CASSLAASDGMETQYF
TGTGCCAGCAGCTTAGCTGCTAGCGACGGGATGGAGACCCAGTACTTC
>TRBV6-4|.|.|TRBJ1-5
CASSDGGAGQPQHF
TGTGCCAGCAGTGACGGGGGAGCGGGTCAGCCCCAGCATTTT